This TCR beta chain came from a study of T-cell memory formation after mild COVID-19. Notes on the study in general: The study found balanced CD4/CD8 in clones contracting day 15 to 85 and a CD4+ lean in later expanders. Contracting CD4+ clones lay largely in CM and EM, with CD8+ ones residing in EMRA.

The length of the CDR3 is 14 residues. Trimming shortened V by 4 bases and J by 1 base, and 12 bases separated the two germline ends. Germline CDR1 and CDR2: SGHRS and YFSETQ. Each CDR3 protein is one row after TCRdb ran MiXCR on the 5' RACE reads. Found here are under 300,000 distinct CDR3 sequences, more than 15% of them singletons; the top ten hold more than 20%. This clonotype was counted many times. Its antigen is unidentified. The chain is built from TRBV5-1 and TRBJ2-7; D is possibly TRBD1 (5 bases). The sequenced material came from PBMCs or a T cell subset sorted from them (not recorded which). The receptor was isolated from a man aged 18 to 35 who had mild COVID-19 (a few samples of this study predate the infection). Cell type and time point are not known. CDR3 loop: CASSPDIGSYEQYF. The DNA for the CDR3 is TGCGCCAGCAGCCCGGACATTGGATCCTACGAGCAGTACTTC.